The next 24 T cell receptor beta chains were all read from a single sample in a study of T-cell memory formation after mild COVID-19. TCRdb redid the calling of the 5' RACE reads with MiXCR, one entry per CDR3 protein. This sample has about 440,000 distinct CDR3 sequences, with roughly 20% found just once. The sample taken for sequencing was PBMCs or a T cell subset sorted from them (not recorded which). These receptors originate from an adult woman who had mild COVID-19 (a few samples of this study predate the infection). Cell type and time point are not known.

This clonotype was recorded many times. This sequence joins TRBV20-1 and TRBJ1-1, with D tentatively TRBD1 (5 bases). Germline values: CDR1 DFQATT, CDR2 SNEGSKA (reference sequence). CDR3 size: 14 residues. As DNA, the CDR3 is TGCAGAGCCCTTAGGGGCGGAATGAACACTGAAGCTTTCTTT. Translated: CRALRGGMNTEAFF.

V is TRBV6-5 and J is TRBJ2-1; TRBD2 matches 11 bases. This CDR3 has 19 amino acids. Germline CDR1 is MNHEY and CDR2 is SVGAGI. The ends lost 0 bases at V and 3 bases at J; junction bases unmatched: 10. The CDR3 reads CASSYSTGPLAGGYNEQFF. As DNA, the CDR3 is TGTGCCAGCAGTTACTCGACAGGGCCGCTAGCGGGGGGCTACAATGAGCAGTTCTTC.

This clonotype came up a few times. The chain joins TRBV4-3 to TRBJ2-5, with 8 bases lining up with TRBD2. The V segment lost 4 bases and the J segment 7 bases; nucleotides outside the gene matches: 8. This CDR3 is built from 14 residues. The germline gives CDR1 LGHNA, CDR2 YSLEER. The CDR3 DNA reads TGCGCCAGCAGCCCCGGACTAGCCTCGGGGACCCAGTACTTC. Translated: CASSPGLASGTQYF.

The chain employs TRBV6-1 and TRBJ2-7; weak D call: TRBD1 (6 bases). Trimming left V 6 bases short and J 3 bases short, with 18 bases between. Looked up from germline, CDR1 is MNHNS and CDR2 is SASEGT. CDR3 length: 15 amino acids. CDR3 in DNA: TGTGCCAGCAGCACTTCCGGGACAATGTTCTACGAGCAGTACTTC. Protein product: CASSTSGTMFYEQYF.

V is TRBV9 and J is TRBJ2-3; 10 nucleotides match TRBD1. The CDR3 is made up of 16 amino acids. Germline lookup yields CDR1 SGDLS and CDR2 YYNGEE. V gave up 0 bases and J gave up 7 bases; unmatched junction bases: 8. This chain's CDR3 is CASSVVGTGDHNTQYF. CDR3 nucleotide sequence: TGTGCCAGCAGCGTAGTGGGGACAGGGGACCACAATACGCAGTATTTT. The variable domain in full, with the rest retrieved from reference TRBV9 and TRBJ2-3, is DSGVTQTPKHLITATGQRVTLRCSPRSGDLSVYWYQQSLDQGLQFLIQYYNGEERAKGNILERFSAQQFPDLHSELNLSSLELGDSALYFCASSVVGTGDHNTQYFGPGTRLTVL.

V gene TRBV10-3 combines with J gene TRBJ2-5; the D gene is possibly TRBD1 (5 bases). The V end was cut by 10 bases, the J end by 1 base, with 13 bases between. CDR1 ENHRY and CDR2 SYGVKD come from the germline V gene. CDR3 length: 13 residues. The CDR3 loop reads CATRDSLQETQYF. The CDR3 region has the DNA TGTGCCACCCGAGACAGCCTCCAAGAGACCCAGTACTTC.

V usage is TRBV12-3 or TRBV12-4 and J usage is TRBJ2-7; the D gene could be TRBD1 or TRBD2 (5 bases each). The CDR3 has 12 amino acids. V lost 7 bases, J lost 7 bases, and 14 bases lay in between. The CDR3 spells CASTEDRGEQYF. The CDR3 DNA reads as TGTGCCAGCACCGAAGACAGAGGGGAGCAGTACTTC.

The rearrangement links TRBV7-2 to TRBJ2-7; possibly TRBD2 for D (6 bases). V was pared by 0 bases and J by 3 bases, with 12 bases between. Germline V gives CDR1 SGHTA, CDR2 FQGNSA. The CDR3 length is 15 residues. The CDR3 region has the DNA TGTGCCAGCAGCTTAGCCTCGGCGGGGTTCTACGAGCAGTACTTC. Amino acid sequence: CASSLASAGFYEQYF.

This clonotype was seen only a few times. The J gene is TRBJ1-2, the V gene TRBV12-3 or TRBV12-4, with unresolved D. Trimming shortened V by 4 bases and J by 4 bases, and 13 bases separated the two germline ends. The CDR3 runs to 14 residues. The CDR3 region has the DNA TGTGCCAGCAGTTCCGCCCCGGGTAGCTATGGCTACACCTTC. This sequence encodes CASSSAPGSYGYTF.

This chain links TRBV3-1 with TRBJ2-3, with D tentatively TRBD2 (5 bases). Germline V lookup: CDR1 LGHDT, CDR2 YNNKEL (reference sequence). CDR3 size: 16 residues. The V gene lost 4 bases and the J gene lost 3 bases, with 17 bases spanning the gap. For the CDR3, the DNA is TGTGCCAGCAGCCTTGGAGGCGTGCGAGGGACAGATACGCAGTATTTT. It is translated as CASSLGGVRGTDTQYF.

The table lists this clonotype with a few counts. This rearrangement joins TRBV20-1 to TRBJ2-4; 10 bases map to TRBD2. This CDR3 spans 12 amino acids. J gave up 6 bases and V 6 bases, and 2 bases lay outside the gene matches. Germline V gene data show CDR1 as DFQATT and CDR2 as SNEGSKA (reference sequence). The DNA of the CDR3 is TGCAGTGCAGTAGCGGGAGGAAACATTCAGTACTTC. The encoded protein is CSAVAGGNIQYF.

This rearrangement joins TRBV3-1 to TRBJ2-5, with 12 bases fitting TRBD2. V trimming: 3 bases; J trimming: 4 bases; junction bases outside the gene matches: 3. The CDR3 consists of 15 residues. Germline CDR1 LGHDT, CDR2 YNNKEL (reference sequence). The CDR3 DNA sequence: TGTGCCAGCAGCCAGGTGGGACTAGCGGGAGAGACCCAGTACTTC. Translating it yields CASSQVGLAGETQYF.

The chain uses TRBV7-9 and TRBJ1-1, with 7 bases aligning to TRBD1. V was clipped by 1 base and J by 7 bases; unmatched bases: 3. The CDR3 sequence is 13 residues long. CDR1 is SEHNR, CDR2 FQNEAQ, per germline (reference sequence). CDR3: CASSLGRDSEAFF. CDR3 DNA: TGTGCCAGCAGCTTAGGCCGGGACAGTGAAGCTTTCTTT.

The chain recombines TRBV5-1 with TRBJ1-1; D gene unclear. CDR1 and CDR2 from the germline V gene are SGHRS and YFSETQ. The CDR3 spans 13 residues. The V and J ends lost 0 bases and 5 bases respectively, with 8 bases between them. The CDR3 loop is CASSLAVGTEAFF. As DNA, the CDR3 is TGCGCCAGCAGCTTGGCCGTAGGGACTGAAGCTTTCTTT.

This clonotype was counted between two and nine times. The V and J genes are TRBV7-2 and TRBJ2-3; D is ambiguous. Trimming took 3 bases from V and 1 from J, leaving 11 bases between them. Germline CDR1 SGHTA, CDR2 FQGNSA. The length of the CDR3 is 15 residues. The CDR3 is CASSLALMGTDTQYF. CDR3 sequence (DNA): TGTGCCAGCAGCTTGGCCTTAATGGGCACAGATACGCAGTATTTT.

V and J are TRBV15 and TRBJ1-2; a weak D match, TRBD1 (5 bases). The CDR3 consists of 14 residues. The germline V gene encodes CDR1 LNHNV and CDR2 YYDKDF (reference sequence). Trimming stripped 6 bases from V and 2 bases from J, with 13 bases between. CDR3 amino acids: CATRAGDLNYGYTF. DNA of the CDR3: TGTGCCACCAGAGCGGGGGATTTGAACTATGGCTACACCTTC.

This clonotype has only a few counts. This sequence joins TRBV6-5 and TRBJ2-7; 8 bases agree with TRBD2. CDR3 size: 15 residues. Germline assignment: CDR1 MNHEY and CDR2 SVGAGI. Losses at the gene ends were 6 bases for V and 2 bases for J; bases not matched to a gene: 9. The CDR3 DNA is TGTGCCAGCAGCCTCCGCGCGGGAGGCACCTACGAGCAGTACTTC. Protein: CASSLRAGGTYEQYF.

The rearrangement uses TRBV5-1 and TRBJ2-3, with TRBD1 matching 9 bases. This CDR3 region has 16 residues. Germline lookup yields CDR1 SGHRS and CDR2 YFSETQ. V shed 0 bases, J shed 7 bases, and the junction held 9 bases outside the gene matches. The CDR3 coding sequence is TGCGCCAGCAGCTTGGACAGGACAGGGGTCATGAATACGCAGTATTTT. Its protein product is CASSLDRTGVMNTQYF.

This chain joins TRBV7-9 and TRBJ2-2; the match to TRBD2 covers 10 bases. V trimming: 5 bases; J trimming: 2 bases; junction bases outside the gene matches: 5. CDR1 SEHNR and CDR2 FQNEAQ come from the germline V gene (reference sequence). This CDR3 spans 16 amino acids. CDR3 sequence reads: CASSLLAGKNTGELFF. Here the CDR3 DNA reads TGTGCCAGCAGCCTACTAGCGGGAAAAAACACCGGGGAGCTGTTTTTT.

The chain has TRBV6-5 and TRBJ2-7, with 10 bases fitting TRBD1. The CDR3 runs to 14 residues. The germline CDR1 and CDR2 sequences are MNHEY and SVGAGI. With 0 bases clipped from V and 5 bases from J, the junction kept 1 base outside the gene matches. The CDR3 region has the DNA TGTGCCAGCAGTTACTCGACAGGGGGCCACGAGCAGTACTTC. As protein: CASSYSTGGHEQYF.

This clonotype was seen ten or more times. The chain recombines TRBV5-5 with TRBJ2-5, with TRBD1 matching 11 bases. The germline gives CDR1 SGHKS, CDR2 YYEKEE (reference sequence). V lost 4 bases to trimming and J lost 0 bases; unmatched junction nucleotides: 5. The CDR3 runs 16 residues. CDR3 sequence (DNA): TGTGCCAGCAGCCTCGGGACAGGGGGTTACCAAGAGACCCAGTACTTC. It yields the protein CASSLGTGGYQETQYF. The full variable domain, in which reference TRBV5-5 and TRBJ2-5 provide the parts outside the CDR3, is DAGVTQSPTHLIKTRGQQVTLRCSPISGHKSVSWYQQVLGQGPQFIFQYYEKEERGRGNFPDRFSARQFPNYSSELNVNALLLGDSALYLCASSLGTGGYQETQYFGPGTRLLVL.

This sequence joins TRBV15 and TRBJ2-7; D gene ambiguous. Germline lookup yields CDR1 LNHNV and CDR2 YYDKDF (reference sequence). The CDR3 is made up of 14 amino acids. V was pared by 4 bases and J by 1 base, with 11 bases between. The CDR3 loop is CATSKLEGSYEQYF. CDR3 in DNA: TGTGCCACCAGCAAGCTTGAAGGGTCCTACGAGCAGTACTTC.

This clonotype occurred a few times. CDR3 residues: CASSIRGGGNTIYF. CDR3 nucleotides: TGTGCCAGCAGTATCAGGGGTGGTGGAAACACCATATATTTT. The chain is built from TRBV6-5 and TRBJ1-3, with D possibly TRBD1 on 6 matching bases. V dropped 5 bases and J dropped 3 bases, with 11 bases sitting between them. Germline-derived CDR1 and CDR2 are MNHEY and SVGAGI. CDR3 length: 14 amino acids.

The chain joins TRBV25-1 to TRBJ1-2; 9 bases align to TRBD1. CDR1 and CDR2 (germline): MGHDK, SYGVNS. V trimming: 3 bases; J trimming: 5 bases; junction bases outside the gene matches: 7. The CDR3 is 15 amino acids. The chain's CDR3 is CASSDLDRGDYGYTF. The CDR3 DNA follows: TGTGCCAGCAGTGATCTTGACAGGGGGGATTATGGCTACACCTTC.